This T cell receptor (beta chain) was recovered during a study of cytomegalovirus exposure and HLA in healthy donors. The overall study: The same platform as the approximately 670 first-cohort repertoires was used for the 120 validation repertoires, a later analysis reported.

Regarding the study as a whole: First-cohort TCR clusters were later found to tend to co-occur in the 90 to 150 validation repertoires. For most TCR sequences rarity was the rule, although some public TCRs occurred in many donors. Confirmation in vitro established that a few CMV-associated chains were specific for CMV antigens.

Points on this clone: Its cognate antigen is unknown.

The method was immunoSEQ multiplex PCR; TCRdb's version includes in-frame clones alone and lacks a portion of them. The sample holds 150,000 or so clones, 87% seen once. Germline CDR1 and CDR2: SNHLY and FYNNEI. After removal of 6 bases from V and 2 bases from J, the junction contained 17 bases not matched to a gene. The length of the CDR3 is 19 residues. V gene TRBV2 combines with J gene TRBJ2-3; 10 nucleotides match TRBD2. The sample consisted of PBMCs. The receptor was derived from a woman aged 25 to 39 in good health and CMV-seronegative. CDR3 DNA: TGTGCCAGCAGGGATCCTTGGGGGGGACTAGCGTGGGTCACAGATACGCAGTATTTT. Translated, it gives CASRDPWGGLAWVTDTQYF.